This entry features one TCR beta chain sequence. No antigen is known for it. Cells sorted as Tregs were CD4+, CD25+ and CD127-/low. Study conclusions and caveats: The TCR gene usage of tumor memory CD4+ T cells clustered together with blood and lymph node memory CD4+ cells and with lymph node naive CD4+ cells. Whole repertoires were not studied in the larger cohort, only one V-J beta rearrangement. Tumor Treg TCRs overlapped most with tumor naive CD4+ cells.

Constant-region reverse primers amplified full-length variable regions, followed by semi-nested Nested Universal Primer A PCR. From the 5' RACE reads, TCRdb called clonotypes with MiXCR, one entry per CDR3 protein. The top ten hold around 3.2% of the sample, which has approximately 11,000 distinct CDR3 sequences, around a quarter seen once. Trimming took 5 bases from V and 6 from J; bases not matched to a gene: 14. The germline CDR1 and CDR2 sequences are SGHVS and FNYEAQ. This CDR3 is built from 17 residues. The sequence was obtained from a female donor with breast cancer. V gene TRBV7-6 combines with J gene TRBJ1-5; TRBD1 matches 9 bases. Sequencing used Tregs sorted from a lymph node. The DNA for the CDR3 is TGTGCCAGCAGCCAGTGGCCTAGCGGGGACAGGGCTCAGCCCCAGCATTTT. Translating gives CASSQWPSGDRAQPQHF.